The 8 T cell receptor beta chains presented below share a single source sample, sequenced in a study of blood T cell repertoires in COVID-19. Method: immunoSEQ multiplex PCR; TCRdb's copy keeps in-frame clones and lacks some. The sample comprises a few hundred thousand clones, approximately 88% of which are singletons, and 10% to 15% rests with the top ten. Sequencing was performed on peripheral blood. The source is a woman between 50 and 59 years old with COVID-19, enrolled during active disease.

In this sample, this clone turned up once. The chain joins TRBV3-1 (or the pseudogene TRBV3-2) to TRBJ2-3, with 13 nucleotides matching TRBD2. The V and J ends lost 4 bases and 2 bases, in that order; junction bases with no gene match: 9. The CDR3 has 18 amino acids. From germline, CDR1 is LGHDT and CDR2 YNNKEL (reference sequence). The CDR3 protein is CASSPIATSGGVTDTQYF. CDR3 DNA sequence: TGTGCCAGCAGCCCTATCGCCACTAGCGGGGGGGTCACAGATACGCAGTATTTT.

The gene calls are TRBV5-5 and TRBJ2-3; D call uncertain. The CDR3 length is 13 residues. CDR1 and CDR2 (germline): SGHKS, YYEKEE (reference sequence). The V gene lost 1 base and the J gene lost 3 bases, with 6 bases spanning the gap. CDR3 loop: CASSLPSTDTQYF. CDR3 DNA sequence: TGTGCCAGCAGCTTGCCGTCGACAGATACGCAGTATTTT.

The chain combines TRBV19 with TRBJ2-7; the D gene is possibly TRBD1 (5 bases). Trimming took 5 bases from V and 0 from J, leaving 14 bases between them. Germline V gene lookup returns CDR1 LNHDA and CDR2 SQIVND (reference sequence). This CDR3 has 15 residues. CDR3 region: CASSPRQWTSYEQYF. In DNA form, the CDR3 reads TGTGCCAGTAGTCCCCGACAGTGGACCTCCTACGAGCAGTACTTC.

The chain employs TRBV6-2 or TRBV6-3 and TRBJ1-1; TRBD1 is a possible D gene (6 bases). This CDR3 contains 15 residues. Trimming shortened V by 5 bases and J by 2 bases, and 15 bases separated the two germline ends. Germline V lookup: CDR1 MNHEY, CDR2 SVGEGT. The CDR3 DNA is TGTGCCAGCAGTCCCCCCGGGACAAGCAACACTGAAGCTTTCTTT. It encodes CASSPPGTSNTEAFF.

The CDR3 coding sequence is TGTGCCAGCAGCCCACCCTGGGGGGGGGCCTACGAGCAGTACTTC. Encoded protein: CASSPPWGGAYEQYF. The J gene is TRBJ2-7, the V gene TRBV6-5; 7 bases are a match to TRBD2. Germline-derived CDR1 and CDR2 are MNHEY and SVGAGI. Trimming at V came to 6 bases and at J to 2 bases, leaving 10 bases not matched to a gene. This CDR3 is built from 15 residues.

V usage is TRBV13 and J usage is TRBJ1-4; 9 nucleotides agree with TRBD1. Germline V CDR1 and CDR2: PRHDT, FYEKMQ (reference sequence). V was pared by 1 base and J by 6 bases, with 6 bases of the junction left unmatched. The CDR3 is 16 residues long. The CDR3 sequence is CASSLVAGQGYEKLFF. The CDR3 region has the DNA TGTGCCAGCAGCTTAGTTGCGGGACAGGGTTATGAAAAACTGTTTTTT.

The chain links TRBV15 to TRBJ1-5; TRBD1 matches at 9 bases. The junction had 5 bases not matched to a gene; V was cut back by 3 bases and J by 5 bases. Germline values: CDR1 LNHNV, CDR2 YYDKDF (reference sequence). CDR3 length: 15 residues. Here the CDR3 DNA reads TGTGCCACCAGCAGGCGGGACAGGGTTGATCAGCCCCAGCATTTT. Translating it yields CATSRRDRVDQPQHF.

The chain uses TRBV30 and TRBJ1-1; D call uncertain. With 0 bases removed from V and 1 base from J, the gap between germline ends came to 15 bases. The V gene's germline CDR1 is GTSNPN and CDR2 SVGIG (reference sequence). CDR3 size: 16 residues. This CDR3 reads CAWSVLGTAGNTEAFF. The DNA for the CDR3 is TGTGCCTGGAGTGTACTAGGAACGGCCGGGAACACTGAAGCTTTCTTT. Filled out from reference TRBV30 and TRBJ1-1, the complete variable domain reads SQTIHQWPATLVQPVGSPLSLECTVEGTSNPNLYWYRQAAGRGLQLLFYSVGIGQISSEVPQNLSASRPQDRQFILSSKKLLLSDSGFYLCAWSVLGTAGNTEAFFGQGTRLTVV.